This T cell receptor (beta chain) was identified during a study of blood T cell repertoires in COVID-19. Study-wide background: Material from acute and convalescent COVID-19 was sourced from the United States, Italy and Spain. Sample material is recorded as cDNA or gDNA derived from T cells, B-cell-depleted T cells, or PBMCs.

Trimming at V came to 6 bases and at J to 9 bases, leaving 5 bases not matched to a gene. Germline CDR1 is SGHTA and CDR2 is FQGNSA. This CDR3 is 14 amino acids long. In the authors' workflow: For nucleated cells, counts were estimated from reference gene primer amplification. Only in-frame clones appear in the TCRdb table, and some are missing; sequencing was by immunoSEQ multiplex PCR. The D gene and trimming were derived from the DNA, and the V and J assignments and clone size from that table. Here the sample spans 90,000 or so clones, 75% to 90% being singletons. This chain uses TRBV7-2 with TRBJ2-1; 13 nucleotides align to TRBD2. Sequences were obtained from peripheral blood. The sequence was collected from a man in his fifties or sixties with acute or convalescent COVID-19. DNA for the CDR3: TGTGCCAGCAGACTAGCGGGGGGGCCTCCTGAGCAGTTCTTC. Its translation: CASRLAGGPPEQFF.